These T cell receptor beta chains were read from a single sample in a study of cytomegalovirus exposure and HLA in healthy donors. Only in-frame clones appear in the TCRdb table, and some are missing; sequencing was by immunoSEQ multiplex PCR. The table has about 140,000 clones, approximately 79% seen once. The sequenced sample was PBMCs. All receptors come from a woman aged 45-59 years in good health and CMV-seropositive. CDR3s include the opening cysteine and the closing phenylalanine or tryptophan. Each record gives: CDR3 length, J gene, D gene, V gene, clone size, CDR3 protein, CDR3 DNA. The D gene is left open where the match is weak. Not every row has a clone size; where given, it reads once, few, many or a size class.

18,TRBJ1-6,-,TRBV11-2,-,CASSSNRDIFSYNSPLHF,TGTGCCAGCAGCTCGAACCGGGACATTTTCTCCTATAATTCACCCCTCCACTTT
15,TRBJ1-3,-,TRBV4-1,-,CASANKAGVGNTIYF,TGCGCCAGCGCCAACAAGGCGGGGGTTGGAAACACCATATATTTT
18,TRBJ2-3,-,TRBV2,-,CASSEEGPHTYSTDTQYF,TGTGCCAGCAGTGAAGAGGGGCCGCATACCTATTCCACAGATACGCAGTATTTT
15,TRBJ1-1,TRBD1,TRBV4-2,-,CASSLLRTGGTEAFF,TGTGCCAGCAGCCTTTTGAGGACAGGGGGAACTGAAGCTTTCTTT
15,TRBJ2-7,-,TRBV28,-,CASSPPTSLPYEQYF,TGTGCCAGCAGCCCTCCGACTAGTTTGCCCTACGAGCAGTACTTC
15,TRBJ2-5,TRBD1,TRBV9,-,CASSANRGLQETQYF,TGTGCCAGCAGCGCAAACAGGGGGTTGCAAGAGACCCAGTACTTC
15,TRBJ1-2,TRBD1,TRBV4-2,-,CASSQEGQGANGYTF,TGTGCCAGCAGCCAAGAGGGACAGGGGGCGAATGGCTACACCTTC
14,TRBJ2-7,TRBD1,TRBV11-2,-,CASSLGQGIYEQYF,TGTGCCAGCAGCTTAGGACAGGGAATCTACGAGCAGTACTTC
19,TRBJ2-1,TRBD2,TRBV7-9,-,CASSLASFTSGGLDNEQFF,TGTGCCAGCAGCTTAGCGAGTTTTACTAGCGGGGGTTTAGACAATGAGCAGTTCTTC
15,TRBJ2-5,-,TRBV11-3,-,CASSPTGGGGETQYF,TGTGCCAGCAGCCCAACCGGAGGGGGAGGGGAGACCCAGTACTTC
14,TRBJ1-2,TRBD1,TRBV27,-,CASSLRTGGGGYTF,TGTGCCAGCAGTTTAAGGACAGGGGGGGGTGGCTACACCTTC
13,TRBJ1-1,-,TRBV5-5,-,CASSWKEDSEAFF,TGTGCCAGCAGCTGGAAGGAAGACAGTGAAGCTTTCTTT
15,TRBJ1-4,TRBD1,TRBV6-5,-,CASRPLDRTSEKLFF,TGTGCCAGCAGACCATTGGACAGGACCTCTGAAAAACTGTTTTTT
14,TRBJ2-7,TRBD1,TRBV19,-,CASSPGQGLNEQYF,TGTGCCAGTAGTCCAGGACAGGGTCTTAACGAGCAGTACTTC
11,TRBJ2-7,-,TRBV7-8,-,CASSLVYEQYF,TGTGCCAGCAGCTTAGTCTACGAGCAGTACTTC
16,TRBJ1-1,-,TRBV18,once,CASSNFEIGRNTEAFF,TGTGCCAGCTCAAACTTCGAGATAGGGAGGAACACTGAAGCTTTCTTT
13,TRBJ1-3,-,TRBV7-9,-,CASTFPVGNTIYF,TGTGCCAGCACCTTCCCGGTTGGAAACACCATATATTTT
13,TRBJ1-2,TRBD1,TRBV19,-,CASTSGQGAMATF,TGTGCCAGTACCTCCGGACAGGGGGCGATGGCCACCTTC
13,TRBJ2-5,TRBD1,TRBV2,-,CASRTGVQETQYF,TGTGCCAGCAGGACAGGGGTACAAGAGACCCAGTACTTC
13,TRBJ1-6,TRBD1,TRBV5-8,-,CAGTGGPNSPLHF,TGTGCCGGAACAGGGGGCCCAAATTCACCCCTCCACTTT
14,TRBJ2-1,-,TRBV6-5,-,CASRRPQDINEQFF,TGTGCCAGCAGGCGACCCCAGGACATCAATGAGCAGTTCTTC
16,TRBJ2-7,-,TRBV10-2,-,CATEILGGHQAGEQYF,TGCGCCACCGAGATATTGGGGGGTCATCAGGCGGGAGAGCAGTACTTC
16,TRBJ2-5,-,TRBV28,-,CASSKVTRIGEETQYF,TGTGCCAGCAGTAAAGTCACGAGAATAGGGGAAGAGACCCAGTACTTC
15,TRBJ2-7,TRBD2,TRBV11-2,-,CASSASRSGGGEQYF,TGTGCCAGCAGCGCCTCGAGGAGCGGGGGTGGCGAGCAGTACTTC
16,TRBJ2-3,-,TRBV30,-,CAWSVGGADPTDTQYF,TGTGCCTGGAGTGTGGGGGGAGCAGATCCCACAGATACGCAGTATTTT
15,TRBJ2-7,TRBD1,TRBV6-1,-,CASTSRRGQGGEQYF,TGTGCCAGCACCTCGCGTCGTGGACAGGGAGGCGAGCAGTACTTC
15,TRBJ2-7,-,TRBV11-2,few,CASTPPGPLSYEQYF,TGTGCCAGCACCCCTCCAGGGCCCTTATCCTACGAGCAGTACTTC
14,TRBJ2-5,-,TRBV14,-,CASSQRLAFETQYF,TGTGCCAGCAGCCAGCGGCTTGCCTTCGAGACCCAGTACTTC
15,TRBJ1-1,-,TRBV6-5,once,CASRRAGALNTEAFF,TGTGCCAGCAGAAGGGCAGGGGCACTGAACACTGAAGCTTTCTTT
14,TRBJ1-2,TRBD1,TRBV2,few,CASSEGDRVYGYTF,TGTGCCAGCAGTGAAGGGGACAGGGTCTATGGCTACACCTTC
19,TRBJ1-6,TRBD1,TRBV28,-,CASTRVGTRDRGLSSPLHF,TGTGCCAGCACCCGTGTTGGGACGAGGGACAGGGGGTTGAGTTCACCCCTCCACTTT
15,TRBJ1-4,-,TRBV25-1,-,CASSTHRDVNEKLFF,TGTGCCAGCAGTACTCACAGGGATGTTAATGAAAAACTGTTTTTT
14,TRBJ1-1,TRBD1,TRBV7-9,-,CASSLGVGQGPAFF,TGTGCCAGCAGCTTGGGCGTGGGACAGGGCCCAGCTTTCTTT
14,TRBJ2-7,TRBD1,TRBV9,-,CASSAGQGLNEQYF,TGTGCCAGCAGCGCAGGACAGGGGTTAAACGAGCAGTACTTT
14,TRBJ2-1,-,TRBV11-2,-,CASSSPRSGDEQFF,TGTGCCAGCAGCTCTCCCCGGTCGGGGGATGAGCAGTTCTTC
16,TRBJ2-1,TRBD2,TRBV4-3,few,CASSPRLAGENNEQFF,TGCGCCAGCAGCCCCCGACTAGCGGGGGAGAACAATGAGCAGTTCTTC
12,TRBJ1-2,-,TRBV28,-,CASSLPGHGYTF,TGTGCCAGCAGTTTGCCAGGTCATGGCTACACCTTC
15,TRBJ2-7,TRBD2,TRBV7-3,-,CASSPGLAWWHEQYF,TGTGCCAGCAGCCCAGGACTAGCTTGGTGGCACGAGCAGTACTTC
12,TRBJ2-7,-,TRBV29-1,once,CSVSRGTYEQYF,TGCAGCGTTTCACGAGGGACCTACGAGCAGTACTTC
14,TRBJ2-5,TRBD2,TRBV29-1,-,CSVDEAGGQETQYF,TGCAGCGTTGATGAGGCGGGGGGTCAAGAGACCCAGTACTTC
14,TRBJ1-5,-,TRBV18,few,CASSPTGGDQPQHF,TGTGCCAGCTCACCCACAGGAGGGGATCAGCCCCAGCATTTT
15,TRBJ1-1,-,TRBV4-2,-,CASRDGPGGGTEAFF,TGTGCCAGCAGAGACGGACCGGGGGGAGGCACTGAAGCTTTCTTT
14,TRBJ2-5,TRBD1,TRBV6-5,-,CASSLTTGQETQYF,TGTGCCAGCAGTCTCACGACAGGGCAAGAGACCCAGTACTTC
15,TRBJ2-1,TRBD1,TRBV4-1,-,CASSQTGTGGDEQFF,TGCGCCAGCAGCCAAACCGGGACAGGGGGGGATGAGCAGTTCTTC
17,TRBJ2-2,TRBD2,TRBV6-4,few,CASSDSAGGGDTGELFF,TGTGCCAGCAGTGACTCGGCCGGGGGGGGCGACACCGGGGAGCTGTTTTTT
13,TRBJ2-1,-,TRBV7-9,few,CASSSTGYNEQFF,TGTGCCAGCAGCTCTACAGGATACAATGAGCAGTTCTTC